Below are 2 T cell receptor beta chains sequenced from a single sample in a study of blood T cell repertoires in COVID-19. Profiled with immunoSEQ multiplex PCR; TCRdb holds only in-frame clones, not every one. This table holds 210,000 or so clones, just over 90% found once. Sequenced input: peripheral blood. Receptors originate from a young man with acute or convalescent COVID-19.

The chain couples TRBV27 to TRBJ1-4; a weak D match, TRBD1 (5 bases). Germline CDR1 is MNHEY and CDR2 is SMNVEV (reference sequence). V lost 5 bases, J lost 7 bases, and 17 bases lay in between. This CDR3 comprises 15 residues. CDR3 coding DNA: TGTGCCAGCAGTACTTATCCAGGGTACGGTGAAAAACTGTTTTTT. The encoded protein is CASSTYPGYGEKLFF.

The gene calls are TRBV29-1 and TRBJ1-1; a weak D match, TRBD1 (6 bases). In germline, CDR1 is SQVTM, CDR2 ANQGSEA. V lost 1 base, J lost 3 bases, and 15 bases lay in between. The CDR3 loop spans 15 amino acids. Here the CDR3 DNA reads TGCAGCGTTGAAGTTCCGGACAGCAGCTACACTGAAGCTTTCTTT. Residues: CSVEVPDSSYTEAFF.